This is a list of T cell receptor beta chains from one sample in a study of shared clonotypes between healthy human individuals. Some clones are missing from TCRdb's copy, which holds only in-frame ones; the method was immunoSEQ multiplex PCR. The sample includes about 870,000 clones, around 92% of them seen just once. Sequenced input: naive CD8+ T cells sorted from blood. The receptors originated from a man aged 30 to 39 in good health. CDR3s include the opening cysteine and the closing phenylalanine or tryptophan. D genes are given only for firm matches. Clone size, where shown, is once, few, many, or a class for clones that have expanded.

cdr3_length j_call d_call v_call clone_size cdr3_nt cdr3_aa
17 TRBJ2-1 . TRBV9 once TGTGCCAGCAGCGTAGATGAGCTGCCGAGCTCCTACAATGAGCAGTTCTTC CASSVDELPSSYNEQFF
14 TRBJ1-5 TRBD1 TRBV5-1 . TGCGCCAGCAGCTTGGAACAGGGGCTTCAGCCCCAGCATTTT CASSLEQGLQPQHF
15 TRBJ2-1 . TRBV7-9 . TGTGCCAGCAGGCCCTTAACTAGCTCCTACAATGAGCAGTTCTTC CASRPLTSSYNEQFF
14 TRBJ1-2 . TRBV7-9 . TGTGCCAGCAGCTTGACAGAGCCGGGCTATGGCTACACCTTC CASSLTEPGYGYTF
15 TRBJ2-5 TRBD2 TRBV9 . TGTGCCAGCAGCGTAGACGGACTAGCACAAGAGACCCAGTACTTC CASSVDGLAQETQYF
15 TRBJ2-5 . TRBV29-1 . TGCAGCGTTGAACCGAGAACCCAAACCACAGAGACCCAGTACTTC CSVEPRTQTTETQYF
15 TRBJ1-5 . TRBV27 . TGTGCCAGCAGTTTAATTGGCACCCCAAATCAGCCCCAGCATTTT CASSLIGTPNQPQHF
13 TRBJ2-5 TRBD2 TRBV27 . TGTGCCAGCAGCGTACTAGCGGGAAGCACCCAGTACTTC CASSVLAGSTQYF
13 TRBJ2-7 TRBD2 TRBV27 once TGTGCCAGCAGTTTCGGGGGGGCGGGGGAGCAGTACTTC CASSFGGAGEQYF
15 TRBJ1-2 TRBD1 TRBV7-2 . TGTGCCGGAAAAGAGGGGGCCCGAGCTAACTATGGCTACACCTTC CAGKEGARANYGYTF
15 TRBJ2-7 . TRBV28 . TGTGCCAGCAGTTTTCAAGGTACTGGTTCCTACGAGCAGTACTTC CASSFQGTGSYEQYF
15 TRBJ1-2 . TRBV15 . TGTGCCACCAGCCCCGATAGGGGGGGAGAGGGAGGCTACACCTTC CATSPDRGGEGGYTF
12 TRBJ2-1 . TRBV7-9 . TGTGCCAGCACGCGAGGTGGTGATGAGCAGTTCTTC CASTRGGDEQFF
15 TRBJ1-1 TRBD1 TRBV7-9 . TGTGCCAGCAGCTTAGGACAGGGGGCAGACACTGAAGCTTTCTTT CASSLGQGADTEAFF
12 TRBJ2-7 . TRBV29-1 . TGCAGCGTTAGCCAGGGTTCCTACGAGCAGTACTTC CSVSQGSYEQYF
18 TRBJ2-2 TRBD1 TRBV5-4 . TGTGCCAGCAGCTTGGTAGGATGGGGACAGGGGAACACCGGGGAGCTGTTTTTT CASSLVGWGQGNTGELFF
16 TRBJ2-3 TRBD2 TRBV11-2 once TGTGCCAGCAGCTTCGCTAGCGGGGGGTACGGCGATACGCAGTATTTT CASSFASGGYGDTQYF
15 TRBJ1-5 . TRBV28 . TGTGCCAGCAGTTTCTCGACAGGTAAAAATCAGCCCCAGCATTTT CASSFSTGKNQPQHF
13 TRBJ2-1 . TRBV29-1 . TGCAGCGTTGGGACACTGACCTACAATGAGCAGTTCTTC CSVGTLTYNEQFF
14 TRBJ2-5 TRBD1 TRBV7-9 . TGTGCCAGCAGCTTAAAGGGGGCGGGCGAGACCCAGTACTTC CASSLKGAGETQYF
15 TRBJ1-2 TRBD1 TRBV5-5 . TGTGCCAGCAGCCCCTCACAGGGGAGTAACTATGGCTACACCTTC CASSPSQGSNYGYTF
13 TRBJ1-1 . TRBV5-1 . TGCGCCAGCAGCCAGACAGGGAACACTGAAGCTTTCTTT CASSQTGNTEAFF
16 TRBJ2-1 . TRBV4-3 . TGCGCCAGCAGCCAAGATTTTGGACCCCGAGCAAATGAGCAGTTCTTC CASSQDFGPRANEQFF
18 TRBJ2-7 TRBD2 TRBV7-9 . TGTGCCAGCAGCTTAGCGGGAGCAGCGGGAGGGCCCTCATACGAGCAGTACTTC CASSLAGAAGGPSYEQYF
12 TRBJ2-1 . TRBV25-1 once TGTGCCAGCAGCTACCGGATGGGTGAGCAGTTCTTC CASSYRMGEQFF
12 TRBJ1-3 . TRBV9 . TGTGCCAGCAGCCCCTTCGGAAACACCATATATTTT CASSPFGNTIYF
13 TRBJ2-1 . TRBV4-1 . TGCGCCAGCAGCCAAGTCGAGGAGAATGAGCAGTTCTTC CASSQVEENEQFF
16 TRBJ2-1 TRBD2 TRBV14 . TGTGCCAGCAGCCAAAGCGGGAGGGCCCCGTACAATGAGCAGTTCTTC CASSQSGRAPYNEQFF
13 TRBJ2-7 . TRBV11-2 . TGTGCCAGCAGCCCCACTAGCTATTACGAGCAGTACTTC CASSPTSYYEQYF
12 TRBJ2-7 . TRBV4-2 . TGTGCCAGCAGCCCAGGAGGCCCCGAGCAGTACTTC CASSPGGPEQYF
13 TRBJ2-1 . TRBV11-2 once TGTGCCAGCAGCTTAGAGGTAAATACCCGGGAGTTCTTC CASSLEVNTREFF